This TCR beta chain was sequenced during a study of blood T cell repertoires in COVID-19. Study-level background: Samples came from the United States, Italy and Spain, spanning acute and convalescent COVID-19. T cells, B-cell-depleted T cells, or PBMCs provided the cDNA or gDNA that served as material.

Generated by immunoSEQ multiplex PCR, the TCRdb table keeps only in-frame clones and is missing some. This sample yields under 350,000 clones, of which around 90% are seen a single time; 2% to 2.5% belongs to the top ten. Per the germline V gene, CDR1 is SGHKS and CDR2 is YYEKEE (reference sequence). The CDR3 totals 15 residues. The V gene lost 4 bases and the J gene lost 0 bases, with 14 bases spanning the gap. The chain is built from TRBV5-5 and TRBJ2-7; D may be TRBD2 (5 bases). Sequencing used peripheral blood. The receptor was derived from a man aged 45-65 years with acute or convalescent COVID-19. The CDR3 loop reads CASSPRLGASYEQYF. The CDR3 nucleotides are TGTGCCAGCAGCCCGCGGCTGGGAGCCTCCTACGAGCAGTACTTC.